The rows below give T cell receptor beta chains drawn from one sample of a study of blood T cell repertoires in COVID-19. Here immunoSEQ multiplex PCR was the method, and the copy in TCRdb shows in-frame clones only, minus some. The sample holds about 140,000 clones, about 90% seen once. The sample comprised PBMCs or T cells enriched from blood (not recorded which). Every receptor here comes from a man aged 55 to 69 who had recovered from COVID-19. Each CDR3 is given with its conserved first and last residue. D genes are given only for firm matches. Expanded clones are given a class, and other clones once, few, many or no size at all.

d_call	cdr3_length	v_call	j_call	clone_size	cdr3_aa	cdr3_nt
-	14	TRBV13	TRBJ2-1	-	CASSPVGGRNEQFF	TGTGCCAGCAGCCCCGTCGGGGGGCGTAATGAGCAGTTCTTC
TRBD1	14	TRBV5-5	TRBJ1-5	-	CASSPGQGNQPQHF	TGTGCCAGCAGCCCGGGACAGGGCAATCAGCCCCAGCATTTT
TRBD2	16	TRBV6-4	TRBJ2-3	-	CASSDSSSGSTDTQYF	TGTGCCAGCAGTGACTCGTCTAGCGGGAGCACAGATACGCAGTATTTT
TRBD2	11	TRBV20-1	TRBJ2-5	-	CSARGGETQYF	TGCAGTGCTAGGGGAGGGGAGACCCAGTACTTC
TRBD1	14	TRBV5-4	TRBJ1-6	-	CASSRRGLDSPLHF	TGTGCCAGCAGCCGCAGGGGGCTGGATTCACCCCTCCACTTT
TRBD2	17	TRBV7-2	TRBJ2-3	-	CASSLRLAGGSTDTQYF	TGTGCCAGCAGCTTACGACTAGCGGGAGGGAGCACAGATACGCAGTATTTT
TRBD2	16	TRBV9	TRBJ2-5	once	CASSVGGSGRGETQYF	TGTGCCAGCAGCGTAGGGGGGAGCGGGAGGGGCGAGACCCAGTACTTC
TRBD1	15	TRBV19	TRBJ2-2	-	CASSIRTGNTGELFF	TGTGCCAGTAGTATCCGGACAGGGAACACCGGGGAGCTGTTTTTT
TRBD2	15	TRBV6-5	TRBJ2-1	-	CASLRGGGVYNEQFF	TGTGCCAGCCTCCGTGGCGGGGGGGTATACAATGAGCAGTTCTTC
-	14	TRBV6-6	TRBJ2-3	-	CASIGGRRTDTQYF	TGTGCCAGCATAGGGGGACGCCGCACAGATACGCAGTATTTT
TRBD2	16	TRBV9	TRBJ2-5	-	CASPSGRGKKQETQYF	TGTGCCAGTCCTAGCGGGAGGGGGAAAAAGCAAGAGACCCAGTACTTC
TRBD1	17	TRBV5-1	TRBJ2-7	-	CASSLDNRQGASYEQYF	TGCGCCAGCAGCTTGGACAATCGACAGGGGGCCTCCTACGAGCAGTACTTC
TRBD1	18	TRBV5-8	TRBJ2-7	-	CASSQDWGQGGRTYEQYF	TGTGCCAGCAGTCAGGACTGGGGACAGGGAGGGCGAACCTACGAGCAGTACTTC
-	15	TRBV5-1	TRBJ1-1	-	CASSRQQGLNTEAFF	TGCGCCAGCAGCCGTCAACAGGGTTTGAACACTGAAGCTTTCTTT
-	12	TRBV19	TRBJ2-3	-	CASSIRGDTQYF	TGTGCCAGTAGTATACGGGGGGATACGCAGTATTTT
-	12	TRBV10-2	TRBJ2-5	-	CASSGSEETQYF	TGCGCCAGCTCCGGGTCTGAAGAGACCCAGTACTTC
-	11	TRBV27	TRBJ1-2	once	CASSGGYGYTF	TGTGCCAGCAGTGGAGGCTATGGCTACACCTTC
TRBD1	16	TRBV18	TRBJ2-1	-	CASSPPRGQGGDEQFF	TGTGCCAGCTCACCGCCGAGAGGACAGGGTGGCGATGAGCAGTTCTTC
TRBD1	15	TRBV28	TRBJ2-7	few	CASSSPGTGSYEQYF	TGTGCCAGCAGTTCACCCGGGACAGGGAGCTACGAGCAGTACTTC
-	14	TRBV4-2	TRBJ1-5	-	CASSQVQGDQPQHF	TGTGCCAGCAGCCAAGTCCAGGGCGATCAGCCCCAGCATTTT
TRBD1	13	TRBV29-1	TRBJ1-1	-	CSALQGTGTEAFF	TGCAGCGCGCTACAGGGGACAGGCACTGAAGCTTTCTTT
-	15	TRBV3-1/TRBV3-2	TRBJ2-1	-	CASSQESAAYNEQFF	TGTGCCAGCAGCCAAGAGTCTGCAGCCTACAATGAGCAGTTCTTC
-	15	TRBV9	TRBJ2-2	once	CASSPHAGNTGELFF	TGTGCCAGCAGCCCCCACGCGGGAAACACCGGGGAGCTGTTTTTT
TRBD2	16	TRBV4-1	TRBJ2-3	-	CASSLSGGARTDTQYF	TGCGCCAGCAGCCTTAGCGGGGGGGCCAGAACAGATACGCAGTATTTT
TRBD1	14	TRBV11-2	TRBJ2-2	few	CASSGAGGTGELFF	TGTGCCAGCAGCGGGGCAGGGGGTACCGGGGAGCTGTTTTTT
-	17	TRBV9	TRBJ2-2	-	CASSARYGTRGTGELFF	TGTGCCAGCAGCGCCAGATACGGGACAAGGGGCACCGGGGAGCTGTTTTTT
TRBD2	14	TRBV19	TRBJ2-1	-	CASRRPGGHNEQFF	TGTGCCAGTAGGCGGCCGGGGGGGCATAATGAGCAGTTCTTC
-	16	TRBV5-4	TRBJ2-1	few	CASSLGGRGVHNEQFF	TGTGCCAGCAGCTTGGGGGGCAGGGGGGTCCACAATGAGCAGTTCTTC
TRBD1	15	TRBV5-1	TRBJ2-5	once	CASSLPDRVRETQYF	TGCGCCAGCAGCTTGCCTGACAGGGTCAGAGAGACCCAGTACTTC
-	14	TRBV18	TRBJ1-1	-	CASSPRTEKSEAFF	TGTGCCAGCTCACCACGGACAGAGAAGTCTGAAGCTTTCTTT
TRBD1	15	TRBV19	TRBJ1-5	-	CATDREVGFNQPQHF	TGTGCCACAGACAGGGAGGTGGGCTTCAATCAGCCCCAGCATTTT
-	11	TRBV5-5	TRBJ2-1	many	CASSTDYEQFF	TGTGCCAGCAGCACCGACTATGAGCAGTTCTTC
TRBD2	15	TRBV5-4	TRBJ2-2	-	CASSLQRGVNGELFF	TGTGCCAGCAGCTTACAGCGGGGGGTCAACGGGGAGCTGTTTTTT
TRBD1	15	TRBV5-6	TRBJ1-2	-	CASTPSPGQNYGYTF	TGTGCCAGCACCCCCAGCCCGGGACAGAACTATGGCTACACCTTC
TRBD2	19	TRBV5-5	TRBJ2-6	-	CASSLMGSSGRSGANVLTF	TGTGCCAGCAGCTTGATGGGTTCTAGCGGGCGCTCTGGGGCCAACGTCCTGACTTTC
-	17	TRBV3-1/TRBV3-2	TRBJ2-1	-	CASSLQATPAPNNEQFF	TGTGCCAGCAGCCTACAGGCTACGCCCGCTCCAAATAATGAGCAGTTCTTC
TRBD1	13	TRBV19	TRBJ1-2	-	CASSDTGDYGYTF	TGTGCCAGTAGCGATACAGGGGACTATGGCTACACCTTC
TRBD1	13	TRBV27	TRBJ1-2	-	CASSLTGDTGYTF	TGTGCCAGCAGTCTGACAGGGGATACTGGCTACACCTTC
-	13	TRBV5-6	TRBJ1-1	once	CASSFRTRTEAFF	TGTGCCAGCAGCTTTAGGACAAGGACTGAAGCTTTCTTT
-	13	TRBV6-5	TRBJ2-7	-	CASSYDRSYEQYF	TGTGCCAGCAGTTACGACAGATCCTACGAGCAGTACTTC
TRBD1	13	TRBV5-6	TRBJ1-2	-	CASSTGGRYGYTF	TGTGCCAGCAGTACAGGGGGCCGGTATGGCTACACCTTC
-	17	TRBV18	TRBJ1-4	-	CASSSGAAGEDNEKLFF	TGTGCCAGCTCTTCCGGGGCAGCGGGAGAAGATAATGAAAAACTGTTTTTT
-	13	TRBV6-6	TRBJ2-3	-	CASSYSGADTQYF	TGTGCCAGCAGTTACTCAGGGGCAGATACGCAGTATTTT
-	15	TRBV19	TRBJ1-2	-	CASNSGGSKRYGYTF	TGTGCCAGTAATAGTGGGGGCAGCAAGCGCTATGGCTACACCTTC
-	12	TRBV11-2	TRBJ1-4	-	CASSSQGRKLFF	TGTGCCAGCAGCTCACAGGGAAGAAAACTGTTTTTT
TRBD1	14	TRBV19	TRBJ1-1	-	CASSYTGEGTEAFF	TGTGCCAGTAGCTACACAGGGGAAGGCACTGAAGCTTTCTTT
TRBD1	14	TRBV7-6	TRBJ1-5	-	CASSPGGRNQPQHF	TGTGCCAGCAGCCCAGGGGGACGGAATCAGCCCCAGCATTTT
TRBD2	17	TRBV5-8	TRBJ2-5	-	CASSYGLAGGEWETQYF	TGTGCCAGCAGCTACGGACTAGCGGGAGGGGAATGGGAGACCCAGTACTTC
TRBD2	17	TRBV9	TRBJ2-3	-	CASSVVAGGRFVDTQYF	TGTGCCAGCAGCGTAGTGGCGGGGGGGCGTTTCGTTGATACGCAGTATTTT
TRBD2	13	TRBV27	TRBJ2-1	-	CATRDYGFNEQFF	TGTGCCACCAGGGACTACGGATTCAATGAGCAGTTCTTC
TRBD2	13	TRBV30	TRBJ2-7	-	CAWSSGRSYEQYF	TGTGCCTGGAGTAGCGGGAGGTCCTACGAGCAGTACTTC